This TCR beta chain was sequenced in a study of cytomegalovirus exposure and HLA in healthy donors. Background on the study: There were 90 million to 130 million unique TCR beta sequences, drawn from about 200 million T cells, in an earlier analysis. Whole-study results and caveats: Reportedly, fewer N-insertions than the approximately 680-donor mean appeared in an Asian-associated ancestry cluster in a later analysis.

Though probably carrying unrecorded immune exposures, donors were nominally healthy at sampling. Comments on this clone: Its antigen is as yet unknown.

In the PCR, 60 Vbeta and 13 Jbeta primers were used. The data were produced by immunoSEQ multiplex PCR, yet TCRdb's version contains in-frame clones alone and is incomplete. The sample records more than 65,000 clones, around 74% being singletons. The sequence was collected from a woman aged 45-59 years in good health and CMV-seropositive. Input material: PBMCs.

The CDR3 DNA is TGTGCCAGCAGGGTTGTACTAGCGGAGTACAATGAGCAGTTCTTC. This codes for CASRVVLAEYNEQFF. The chain recombines TRBV6-1 with TRBJ2-1, with 8 bases lining up with TRBD2. Germline V gene data show CDR1 as MNHNS and CDR2 as SASEGT. CDR3 size: 15 residues. V lost 6 bases to trimming and J lost 4 bases; unmatched junction nucleotides: 8.